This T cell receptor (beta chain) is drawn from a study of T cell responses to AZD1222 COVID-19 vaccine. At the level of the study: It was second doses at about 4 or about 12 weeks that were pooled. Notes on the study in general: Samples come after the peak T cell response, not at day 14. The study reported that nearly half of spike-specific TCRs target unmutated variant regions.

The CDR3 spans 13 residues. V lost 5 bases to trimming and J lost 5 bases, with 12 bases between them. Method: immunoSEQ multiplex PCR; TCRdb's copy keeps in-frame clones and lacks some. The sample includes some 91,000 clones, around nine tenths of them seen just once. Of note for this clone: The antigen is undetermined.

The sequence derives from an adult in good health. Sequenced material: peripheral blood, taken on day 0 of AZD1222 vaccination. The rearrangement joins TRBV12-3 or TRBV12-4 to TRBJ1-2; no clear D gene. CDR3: CASSPAGVYGYTF. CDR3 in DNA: TGTGCCAGCAGTCCCGCCGGGGTTTATGGCTACACCTTC.